These 3 T cell receptor beta chains were sequenced from one sample in a study of T cell responses to AZD1222 COVID-19 vaccine (dated by TCRdb to the early 2020s). Libraries were made using the immunoSEQ multiplex PCR assay. TCRdb re-hosts the immuneACCESS table, in-frame sequences only. Its copies lack some clones; in the studies checked, an unresolved V gene accounts for under half of them, and the cause for the rest is not known. Across this sample there are around 130,000 clones, with roughly nine tenths seen only once. The ten largest clonotypes hold approximately 8.8% of the sample. What this sample's time point label stands for: about 28 days (+/-7) after the second vaccine dose. The starting material was peripheral blood, obtained 28 days after the second AZD1222 dose. The source is an adult who received the AZD1222 COVID-19 vaccine.

V gene TRBV4-1 combines with J gene TRBJ2-5; TRBD1 matches 7 bases. The V gene's germline CDR1 is MGHRA and CDR2 YSYEKL. V was clipped by 7 bases and J by 5 bases; unmatched bases: 7. There are 13 residues in the CDR3. The CDR3 is CASKGAHQETQYF. DNA for the CDR3: TGCGCCAGCAAGGGGGCCCATCAGGAGACCCAGTACTTC.

The rearrangement links TRBV27 to TRBJ1-2; no definite D call. This CDR3 has 16 amino acids. Germline lookup yields CDR1 MNHEY and CDR2 SMNVEV (reference sequence). V lost 4 bases and J 2 bases, leaving 17 bases between the germline ends. The chain's CDR3 is CASSSWTGPTNYGYTF. The CDR3 bases are TGTGCCAGCAGTTCTTGGACGGGCCCAACAAACTATGGCTACACCTTC.

The chain is built from TRBV5-1 and TRBJ1-2, with no clear D. Trimming took 4 bases from V and 4 from J, leaving 17 bases between them. The CDR3 runs 15 residues. Germline V lookup: CDR1 SGHRS, CDR2 YFSETQ. The CDR3 nucleotides read TGCGCCAGCAGCGGGGATTCCGGTCCCCTCTATGGCTACACCTTC. This translates into CASSGDSGPLYGYTF.